The entry below gives a single T cell receptor (beta chain) sequence along with its context. Its specificity is not known. By 5'RACE template switching, TCR cDNA was produced, with a universal primer site and UMIs added in the process. TCRdb analysed the 5' RACE reads with MiXCR anew, one entry per CDR3 protein. The repertoire has 340,000 or so distinct CDR3 sequences, approximately 12% of them found once; the top ten carry 3.2%. This record comes from a study of T cells after yellow fever vaccination. Study information: SMART-Seq v4 Ultra Low Input handled preparation of low-cell-number fractions. Notes on the study in general: Abundant clonotypes from the bulk population could contaminate FACS-sorted repertoires. Though weaker, the secondary response peaked faster, on day 5 versus 15.

V gave up 5 bases and J gave up 3 bases, with 19 bases separating them. The CDR3 consists of 16 residues. The V gene's germline CDR1 is SEHNR and CDR2 FQNEAQ (reference sequence). Specimen: CD4+ T cells sorted from PBMCs, collected 15 days after the yellow fever booster vaccination. The chain couples TRBV7-9 to TRBJ1-1; a possible D gene is TRBD1 (6 bases). This sequence was found in a man aged 18 to 30 who received the YFV17D yellow fever vaccine. The CDR3 DNA reads as TGTGCCAGCAGCCCACCCTTGGGGGCCATCTACACTGAAGCTTTCTTT. Encoded protein: CASSPPLGAIYTEAFF.